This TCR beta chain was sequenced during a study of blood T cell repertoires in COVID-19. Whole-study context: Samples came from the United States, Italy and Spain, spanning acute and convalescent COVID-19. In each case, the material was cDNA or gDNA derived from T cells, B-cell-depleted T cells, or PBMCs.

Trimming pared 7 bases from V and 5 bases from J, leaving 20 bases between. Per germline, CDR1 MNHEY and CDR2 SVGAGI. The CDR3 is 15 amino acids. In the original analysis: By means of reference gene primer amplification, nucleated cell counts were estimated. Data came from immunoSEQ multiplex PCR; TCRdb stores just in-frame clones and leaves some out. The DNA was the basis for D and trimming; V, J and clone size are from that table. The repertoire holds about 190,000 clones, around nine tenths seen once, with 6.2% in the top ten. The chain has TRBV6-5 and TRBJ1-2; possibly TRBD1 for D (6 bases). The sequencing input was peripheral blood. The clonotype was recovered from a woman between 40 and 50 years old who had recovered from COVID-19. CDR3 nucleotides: TGTGCCAGCATCAACAGGGATTCCCCACGGTATGGCTACACCTTC. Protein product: CASINRDSPRYGYTF.